What follows is one T cell receptor (beta chain) and its context. Its antigen is not identified. This entry is derived from a study of cytomegalovirus exposure and HLA in healthy donors. General study results and limits: Highest at DRB1 and lowest at HLA-C, TCR association rates differed among HLA loci in a later analysis.

PCR involved 60 Vbeta and 13 Jbeta primers. Assay used: immunoSEQ multiplex PCR; TCRdb lists only in-frame clones, some missing. The table records about 91,000 clones, around 64% of them present only once. The V gene's germline CDR1 is SGHTA and CDR2 FQGNSA. V was trimmed by 5 bases and J by 8 bases, leaving 15 bases between them. The CDR3 consists of 13 residues. J is TRBJ2-5 and V is TRBV7-2, with D unresolved. The sample consisted of PBMCs. This TCR was sampled from a human donor in good health. The CDR3 sequence is CASSTRNAGTQYF. The DNA of the CDR3 is TGTGCCAGCAGCACCCGAAACGCAGGAACCCAGTACTTC.